The 13 T cell receptor beta chains reported below all come from one sample, sequenced in a study of T cells in Graves' hyperthyroidism and ophthalmopathy. Amplification targeted TCR beta CDR3 regions from RNA transcripts. Initially, a first-round RT-PCR of the TCR CDR3 employed the HTBI primer set. TCRdb re-called the multiplex PCR reads through MiXCR, storing one row per CDR3 protein. The table shows hundreds of thousands of distinct CDR3 sequences, with 20% occurring only once. Sequenced material: blood. The receptors here all came from a man younger than 45 with Graves' ophthalmopathy.

This clonotype has ten or more counts. The V and J genes are TRBV18 and TRBJ2-1; TRBD2 agrees at 12 bases. The CDR3 loop spans 16 amino acids. Germline V gene sequence: CDR1 KGHSH, CDR2 LQKENI. After removal of 4 bases from V and 6 bases from J, the junction contained 7 bases not matched to a gene. In DNA, the CDR3 is TGTGCCAGCTCACTAGGACTAGCGGGAATCGGCAATGAGCAGTTCTTC. Residues: CASSLGLAGIGNEQFF.

The sample holds many counts of this clonotype. This sequence joins TRBV28 and TRBJ2-1; TRBD2 aligns across 10 bases. Trimming removed 6 bases from V and 7 bases from J; junction bases left unmatched: 6. The germline gives CDR1 MDHEN, CDR2 SYDVKM. The CDR3 loop spans 14 amino acids. The CDR3 DNA follows: TGTGCCAGCAGCTTAGCGGGAGGTCGAAATGAGCAGTTCTTC. This gives the protein CASSLAGGRNEQFF.

DNA of the CDR3: TGCGCCAGCAGCCCCCGAATCCAGACAGGAGGGGGCCATGAAAAACTGTTTTTT. Protein: CASSPRIQTGGGHEKLFF. The chain uses TRBV4-1 and TRBJ1-4, with 7 bases lining up with TRBD1. After removal of 4 bases from V and 6 bases from J, the junction contained 17 bases not matched to a gene. Germline V gene sequence: CDR1 MGHRA, CDR2 YSYEKL. The CDR3 contains 18 residues.

This clonotype was counted at least ten times. The chain employs TRBV28 and TRBJ1-5, with a weak D call TRBD1 (6 bases). Germline values: CDR1 MDHEN, CDR2 SYDVKM. V was clipped by 5 bases and J by 2 bases, with 13 bases between them. The CDR3 spans 15 residues. The CDR3 DNA reads as TGTGCCAGCAGTCCCAGGGGCCTGGGCAATCAGCCCCAGCATTTT. Protein product: CASSPRGLGNQPQHF.

This chain uses TRBV3-1 with TRBJ1-1; D is possibly TRBD1 (6 bases). Deletions cut 1 base from V and 6 bases from J, with 18 bases between. The CDR3 has 16 amino acids. Per the germline V gene, CDR1 is LGHDT and CDR2 is YNNKEL (reference sequence). The CDR3 reads CASSQVRGALGPEAFF. As DNA, the CDR3 is TGTGCCAGCAGCCAAGTACGGGGGGCACTAGGCCCTGAAGCTTTCTTT.

V and J are TRBV28 and TRBJ1-2, with D possibly matching TRBD1 (5 bases). V dropped 6 bases and J dropped 8 bases, with 16 bases sitting between them. Germline CDR1 reads MDHEN; CDR2 reads SYDVKM. This CDR3 is 13 amino acids long. In DNA form, the CDR3 reads TGTGCCAGCAGCCCCCCCGGGGCTAACGGCTACACCTTC. It yields the protein CASSPPGANGYTF.

This clonotype came up many times. V usage is TRBV28 and J usage is TRBJ2-7; maybe TRBD2 (5 bases). The CDR3 extends over 16 amino acids. V was pared by 1 base and J by 0 bases, with 13 bases between. Germline V lookup: CDR1 MDHEN, CDR2 SYDVKM. The CDR3 here is CASSLFAGRDSYEQYF. For the CDR3, the DNA is TGTGCCAGCAGTTTATTTGCGGGCCGGGACTCCTACGAGCAGTACTTC. Supplemented by reference TRBV28 and TRBJ2-7, the full variable domain reads DVKVTQSSRYLVKRTGEKVFLECVQDMDHENMFWYRQDPGLGLRLIYFSYDVKMKEKGDIPEGYSVSREKKERFSLILESASTNQTSMYLCASSLFAGRDSYEQYFGPGTRLTVT.

CDR3 nucleotides: TGTGCCAGCAACGAGGGGGCTTGGCCCCAGCATTTT. Its translation is CASNEGAWPQHF. The chain is built from TRBV6-1 and TRBJ1-5, with 7 bases that match TRBD1. With 7 bases clipped from V and 9 bases from J, the junction kept 6 bases outside the gene matches. Per germline, CDR1 MNHNS and CDR2 SASEGT. The CDR3 sequence is 12 residues long.

The chain recombines TRBV29-1 with TRBJ1-2; 10 bases agree with TRBD1. Germline CDR1 reads SQVTM; CDR2 reads ANQGSEA. V trimming: 2 bases; J trimming: 6 bases; junction bases outside the gene matches: 9. The CDR3 loop spans 15 amino acids. The CDR3, as DNA: TGCAGCGTTGAAAGGGTGGACAGGGGGGTCAATGGCTACACCTTC. Residues: CSVERVDRGVNGYTF.

The gene calls are TRBV7-2 and TRBJ1-2; D is uncertain. The germline V and J ends were trimmed by 1 base and 3 bases, with 9 bases remaining between them. The CDR3 contains 14 residues. Germline loops: CDR1 SGHTA, CDR2 FQGNSA. The CDR3 bases are TGTGCCAGCAGCTTAGGCCTTACGGACTATGGCTACACCTTC. It is translated as CASSLGLTDYGYTF.

V usage is TRBV18 and J usage is TRBJ2-5, with 8 bases fitting TRBD1. The CDR3 is 16 residues long. V was pared by 1 base and J by 0 bases, with 4 bases of the junction left unmatched. Germline-derived CDR1 and CDR2 are KGHSH and LQKENI. The CDR3 coding sequence is TGTGCCAGCTCACCACTAACAGGGGGAAACCAAGAGACCCAGTACTTC. Amino acids: CASSPLTGGNQETQYF.

The chain employs TRBV6-9 and TRBJ2-1, with 11 bases fitting TRBD2. With 3 bases clipped from V and 8 bases from J, the junction kept 9 bases outside the gene matches. The germline CDR1 and CDR2 sequences are MNHGY and SVAAGI. This CDR3 has 16 amino acids. In nucleotides, the CDR3 is TGTGCCAGCAGTTACGGGACTAGCGGCCTAGAGGATGAGCAGTTCTTC. It translates to CASSYGTSGLEDEQFF.

This clonotype was detected many times. This chain connects TRBV6-1 to TRBJ2-3; D may correspond to TRBD1 or TRBD2 (5 bases each). CDR1 and CDR2 from the germline V gene are MNHNS and SASEGT. Trimming removed 5 bases at V and 0 bases at J, with 15 bases between. The CDR3 spans 16 residues. The CDR3: CASSYGAIPSTDTQYF. The CDR3 DNA reads TGTGCCAGCAGTTACGGGGCGATTCCTAGCACAGATACGCAGTATTTT.